The 23 T cell receptor beta chains presented below share a single source sample, sequenced in a study of T cell changes during pregnancy in multiple sclerosis. Sequencing was performed with immunoSEQ multiplex PCR; in TCRdb, only in-frame clones are kept and a portion is missing. The sample consists of more than 55,000 clones, 89% of them appearing once. The source was peripheral blood, collected after pregnancy. The receptors stem from a female donor with multiple sclerosis, enrolled in a pregnancy study.

V gene TRBV4-1 combines with J gene TRBJ2-5; TRBD2 is a possible D gene (6 bases). CDR1 is MGHRA and CDR2 is YSYEKL in the germline V gene. Trimming shortened V by 4 bases and J by 4 bases, and 16 bases separated the two germline ends. This CDR3 contains 15 residues. DNA for the CDR3: TGCGCCAGCAGCCCCCGGGACTGGGAGCTAGAGACCCAGTACTTC. It codes for CASSPRDWELETQYF.

CDR3 amino acids: CASSLSADTQYF. DNA for the CDR3: TGTGCCAGCAGCTTATCCGCAGATACGCAGTATTTT. J is TRBJ2-3 and V is TRBV7-6; D is undetermined. This CDR3 region has 12 residues. Germline lookup yields CDR1 SGHVS and CDR2 FNYEAQ. Trimming took 2 bases from V and 4 from J, leaving 4 bases between them. The full variable domain, in which reference TRBV7-6 and TRBJ2-3 provide the parts outside the CDR3, is GAGVSQSPRYKVTKRGQDVALRCDPISGHVSLYWYRQALGQGPEFLTYFNYEAQQDKSGLPNDRFSAERPEGSISTLTIQRTEQRDSAMYRCASSLSADTQYFGPGTRLTVL.

V is TRBV7-9 and J is TRBJ2-1; D not resolved. CDR1 SEHNR and CDR2 FQNEAQ come from the germline V gene (reference sequence). This CDR3 contains 14 residues. Trimming cost V 5 bases and J 7 bases, with 15 bases left between them. This CDR3 reads CASSPVSRINEQFF. CDR3 nucleotides: TGTGCCAGCAGCCCCGTTTCTCGTATAAATGAGCAGTTCTTC.

V is TRBV12-5 and J is TRBJ2-7; 7 positions agree with TRBD1. CDR1 and CDR2 (germline): LGHNT, FRNRAP. V shed 2 bases and J 5 bases; nucleotides not matched to a gene: 9. The CDR3 sequence is 15 residues long. This CDR3 is CASGLSRQGTDEQYF. The DNA of the CDR3 is TGTGCTAGTGGTTTGTCTCGACAGGGTACCGACGAGCAGTACTTC. Complete variable domain (other parts from reference TRBV12-5 and TRBJ2-7): DARVTQTPRHKVTEMGQEVTMRCQPILGHNTVFWYRQTMMQGLELLAYFRNRAPLDDSGMPKDRFSAEMPDATLATLKIQPSEPRDSAVYFCASGLSRQGTDEQYFGPGTRLTVT.

Only a few counts were recorded for this clone. V usage is TRBV7-9 and J usage is TRBJ1-1, with 8 bases that match TRBD1. Germline assignment: CDR1 SEHNR and CDR2 FQNEAQ (reference sequence). This CDR3 has 17 residues. The V segment lost 5 bases and the J segment 3 bases; nucleotides outside the gene matches: 14. The CDR3, as DNA: TGTGCCAGCAGCCCCCGGACAGGGAATGCTGTGGACACTGAAGCTTTCTTT. Its protein product is CASSPRTGNAVDTEAFF. Variable domain in full (rest from reference TRBV7-9 and TRBJ1-1): DTGVSQNPRHKITKRGQNVTFRCDPISEHNRLYWYRQTLGQGPEFLTYFQNEAQLEKSRLLSDRFSAERPKGSFSTLEIQRTEQGDSAMYLCASSPRTGNAVDTEAFFGQGTRLTVV.

The table lists this clone with a few counts. V is TRBV5-4 and J is TRBJ1-2; a weak D match, TRBD1 (6 bases). Germline V lookup: CDR1 SGHNT, CDR2 YYREEE (reference sequence). The V gene lost 4 bases and the J gene lost 8 bases, with 15 bases spanning the gap. This CDR3 is 13 amino acids long. This CDR3 is CASSEMHRDGYTF. The CDR3 DNA reads as TGTGCCAGCAGCGAGATGCACAGGGACGGCTACACCTTC. Filled out from reference TRBV5-4 and TRBJ1-2, the complete variable domain reads ETGVTQSPTHLIKTRGQQVTLRCSSQSGHNTVSWYQQALGQGPQFIFQYYREEENGRGNFPPRFSGLQFPNYSSELNVNALELDDSALYLCASSEMHRDGYTFGSGTRLTVV.

This clone was seen only a few times. The rearrangement joins TRBV4-2 to TRBJ2-1; 10 positions agree with TRBD2. V was pared by 0 bases and J by 5 bases, with 1 base of the junction left unmatched. Germline V gene lookup returns CDR1 LGHNA and CDR2 YNFKEQ. The CDR3 has 15 amino acids. The chain's CDR3 is CASSQEAGGHNEQFF. Written as DNA, the CDR3 is TGTGCCAGCAGCCAAGAAGCGGGGGGGCACAATGAGCAGTTCTTC.

The V gene is TRBV4-1, the J gene TRBJ2-5; D perhaps matches TRBD2 (5 bases). CDR1 is MGHRA and CDR2 is YSYEKL in the germline V gene. Trimming stripped 0 bases from V and 5 bases from J, with 13 bases between. The CDR3 spans 15 residues. The CDR3 region is CASSQDPFERETQYF. The CDR3 nucleotides are TGCGCCAGCAGCCAAGACCCTTTTGAGCGGGAGACCCAGTACTTC.

This clone was seen only a few times. The chain uses TRBV7-2 and TRBJ2-5, with 7 bases matching TRBD1. The trim removed 5 bases at V and 0 bases at J, leaving 12 bases unmatched. The CDR3 is 17 amino acids. Germline V CDR1 and CDR2: SGHTA, FQGNSA. The CDR3 region has the DNA TGTGCCAGCAGCCGTCATCAGGGGGAATCGTACCAAGAGACCCAGTACTTC. Amino acid sequence: CASSRHQGESYQETQYF.

The chain combines TRBV7-9 with TRBJ1-1; possible D gene TRBD1, 5 bases. The germline V gene encodes CDR1 SEHNR and CDR2 FQNEAQ (reference sequence). This CDR3 has 18 residues. The V and J ends lost 4 bases and 4 bases respectively, with 25 bases between them. The CDR3 region is CASSSTQPQGRWATEAFF. CDR3 nucleotide sequence: TGTGCCAGCAGCTCCACCCAACCCCAGGGAAGGTGGGCCACTGAAGCTTTCTTT. Filled out from reference TRBV7-9 and TRBJ1-1, the complete variable domain reads DTGVSQNPRHKITKRGQNVTFRCDPISEHNRLYWYRQTLGQGPEFLTYFQNEAQLEKSRLLSDRFSAERPKGSFSTLEIQRTEQGDSAMYLCASSSTQPQGRWATEAFFGQGTRLTVV.

The chain combines TRBV6-1 with TRBJ1-4; 7 nucleotides line up with TRBD1. This CDR3 comprises 15 residues. Trimming at V came to 0 bases and at J to 6 bases, leaving 4 bases not matched to a gene. Looked up from germline, CDR1 is MNHNS and CDR2 is SASEGT. The CDR3: CASSEAGGEYEKLFF. The CDR3 DNA reads as TGTGCCAGCAGTGAAGCAGGGGGCGAATATGAAAAACTGTTTTTT.

The V gene is TRBV5-8, the J gene TRBJ2-7; TRBD1 agrees at 9 bases. The CDR3 is 15 amino acids. The ends lost 4 bases at V and 3 bases at J; junction bases unmatched: 8. The V gene's germline CDR1 is SGHTS and CDR2 YDEGEE. The CDR3 reads CASSRTGTGIYEQYF. The CDR3 region has the DNA TGTGCCAGCAGCAGAACCGGGACAGGGATCTACGAGCAGTACTTC.

The chain recombines TRBV10-3 with TRBJ2-3; a weak D match, TRBD1 (6 bases). CDR1 and CDR2 from the germline V gene are ENHRY and SYGVKD. CDR3 length: 14 residues. Trimming took off 3 bases at V and 2 bases at J, with 9 bases between the two ends. The CDR3, as DNA: TGTGCCATCAGTGAACGGGACATCACAGATACGCAGTATTTT. As protein: CAISERDITDTQYF.

This chain joins TRBV7-9 and TRBJ2-7; TRBD1 matches at 9 bases. The CDR3 loop spans 14 amino acids. Unmatched junction bases numbered 5, after V lost 8 bases and J lost 0 bases. In germline, CDR1 is SEHNR, CDR2 FQNEAQ (reference sequence). CDR3 in DNA: TGTGCCAGCCGAACGGACAGGGGCTCCTACGAGCAGTACTTC. This sequence encodes CASRTDRGSYEQYF.

V and J are TRBV5-1 and TRBJ2-3; D is unresolved. The V end was cut by 3 bases, the J end by 1 base, with 6 bases between. Germline assignment: CDR1 SGHRS and CDR2 YFSETQ. This CDR3 contains 13 residues. In DNA, the CDR3 is TGCGCCAGCAGCTCCGAGGGCACAGATACGCAGTATTTT. This sequence encodes CASSSEGTDTQYF.

This clone is a singleton in its sample. The CDR3 spells CSAPSGNTIYF. CDR3 bases: TGCAGCGCTCCCTCTGGAAACACCATATATTTT. The chain is built from TRBV29-1 and TRBJ1-3; the D is unclear. Per germline, CDR1 SQVTM and CDR2 ANQGSEA. Between the trimmed V and J ends, which lost 7 bases and 0 bases, there was a span of 4 bases. The CDR3 extends over 11 amino acids.

The V call is TRBV5-1, the J call TRBJ1-6, with 9 bases aligning to TRBD1. CDR1 and CDR2 (germline): SGHRS, YFSETQ. The CDR3 is made up of 14 amino acids. The V gene end was trimmed by 6 bases and the J gene end by 8 bases; junction bases not matched to a gene: 6. The CDR3 nucleotides read TGCGCCAGCACCGTAACAGGGGGCGATTCACCCCTCCACTTT. This encodes CASTVTGGDSPLHF.

V and J are TRBV2 and TRBJ1-6; TRBD1 agrees at 8 bases. Germline lookup yields CDR1 SNHLY and CDR2 FYNNEI. CDR3 length: 13 residues. V was pared by 7 bases and J by 7 bases, with 3 bases of the junction left unmatched. CDR3 loop: CASKDRANSPLHF. The CDR3, as DNA: TGTGCCAGCAAGGACAGGGCGAATTCACCCCTCCACTTT.

J is TRBJ2-3 and V is TRBV4-1, with D tentatively TRBD2 (7 bases). The germline CDR1 and CDR2 sequences are MGHRA and YSYEKL. This CDR3 contains 17 residues. Deletions cut 2 bases from V and 2 bases from J, with 17 bases between. The CDR3 DNA follows: TGCGCCAGCAGCCAATTCGAAGGGGGGGGCCTCACAGATACGCAGTATTTT. Its protein product is CASSQFEGGGLTDTQYF.

V and J are TRBV28 and TRBJ1-2; 7 bases map to TRBD1. The V segment lost 1 base and the J segment 7 bases; nucleotides outside the gene matches: 9. The germline V gene has CDR1 MDHEN and CDR2 SYDVKM. This CDR3 is built from 15 residues. The CDR3, as DNA: TGTGCCAGCAGTTTATCTAGGCAGGGGGAGGTTGGCTACACCTTC. Translating it yields CASSLSRQGEVGYTF.

The V and J genes are TRBV10-3 and TRBJ2-7; 7 bases line up with TRBD2. This CDR3 is built from 15 residues. V was pared by 1 base and J by 7 bases, with 10 bases of the junction left unmatched. The germline CDR1 and CDR2 sequences are ENHRY and SYGVKD. CDR3 protein: CAISEFPDMGGEQYF. CDR3 DNA: TGTGCCATCAGTGAGTTCCCTGACATGGGAGGGGAGCAGTACTTC.

The rearrangement joins TRBV5-4 to TRBJ2-3, with TRBD2 identical over 10 bases. The ends lost 3 bases at V and 7 bases at J; junction bases unmatched: 8. The length of the CDR3 is 15 residues. The germline V gene encodes CDR1 SGHNT and CDR2 YYREEE (reference sequence). The CDR3 is CASSSSGGPPYTQYF. In DNA, the CDR3 is TGTGCCAGCAGCTCTAGCGGGGGCCCCCCTTATACGCAGTATTTT.

The CDR3 loop is CASRLIGYTF. The DNA for the CDR3 is TGTGCCAGCAGACTCATAGGCTACACCTTC. This sequence joins TRBV6-1 and TRBJ1-2; D uncertain. V dropped 6 bases and J dropped 8 bases, with 7 bases sitting between them. CDR3 size: 10 residues. Germline assignment: CDR1 MNHNS and CDR2 SASEGT.